This TCR beta chain was captured by sequencing in a study of a mutant IDH1 vaccine in newly diagnosed glioma. About the research overall: Radiotherapy, temozolomide, or both had been given previously, and both were given to most. The study held visit V12 at week 35 and visit V13 at week 47.

Trimming at V came to 4 bases and at J to 5 bases, leaving 10 bases not matched to a gene. Germline CDR1 is MGHDK and CDR2 is SYGVNS. This CDR3 spans 15 amino acids. A word on this clone: Its specificity is not known.

Profiled with immunoSEQ multiplex PCR; TCRdb holds only in-frame clones, not every one. Altogether some 50,000 clones are present, less than 85% being singletons, with the ten largest covering under 4.5%. The sample's time point: week 47, end of study. The investigators gave 300 ug of mutant IDH1 20-mer peptide in each vaccine dose, together with topical imiquimod. Patients, over weeks 1, 3, 5, 7, 11, 15, 19 and 23, received a total of eight vaccinations. The chain employs TRBV25-1 and TRBJ2-5, with 7 bases identical to TRBD2. The source is a woman aged 25 to 39 with glioma. Some clones in this sample may be carry-over from other donors' samples. This specimen was PBMCs, taken from a glioma patient whose treatment included an IDH1 peptide vaccine. DNA of the CDR3: TGTGCCAGCAGTGGGGCCCTTAGGCGGGGGGAGACCCAGTACTTC. Its protein is CASSGALRRGETQYF.